A single sample is the source of the 17 T cell receptor beta chains below, sequenced in a study of blood T cells in healthy people across ages (dated by TCRdb to about 2015). The method was 5' RACE. Sequencer: Illumina HiSeq 2500. A second PCR of about 6 to 12 cycles was run with a J-beta primer mix and a sample-barcoded 5' primer. TCRdb trimmed the raw reads at Q25, called clones with MiXCR and kept productive beta chains. Every CDR3 protein is listed once, alongside the most common genes and DNA of its rows. The sample contains 800,000 to 900,000 distinct CDR3 sequences, around two thirds of them found a single time. 28% of the sample goes to the ten largest clones. What was sequenced was blood. The receptors originated from a young man in good health.

The chain recombines TRBV7-2 with TRBJ2-7; 7 positions agree with TRBD2. The DNA end is more similar to TRBJ2-5, so the J call may be wrong. The CDR3 extends over 14 amino acids. CDR1 and CDR2 from the germline V gene are SGHTA and FQGNSA. CDR3 DNA: TGTGCCAGCAGCTTGGGGACTACCCCAGAGACCCAGTACTTC. Protein product: CASSLGTTPETQYF.

The J gene is TRBJ2-1, the V gene TRBV18; 9 bases agree with TRBD2. The CDR3 loop spans 16 amino acids. Germline V gene data show CDR1 as KGHSH and CDR2 as LQKENI. The V gene end was trimmed by 0 bases and the J gene end by 10 bases; junction bases not matched to a gene: 10. The CDR3 is CASSPPNRGGAGEQFF. CDR3 bases: TGTGCCAGCTCACCACCCAATCGCGGGGGGGCCGGAGAGCAGTTCTTC.

V is TRBV5-1 and J is TRBJ2-7, with D possibly matching TRBD2 (5 bases). TRBJ2-1 explains the end of the DNA better; the J call may be wrong. The CDR3 consists of 15 residues. CDR1 SGHRS and CDR2 YFSETQ come from the germline V gene. The CDR3 DNA reads TGCGCCAGCAGCTCGGAGGTGCCCCTTACAGATGAGCAGTTCTTC. This encodes CASSSEVPLTDEQFF.

This clonotype was recorded a few times. Here the CDR3 DNA reads TGCGCCAGCAGCTTGGGGGGTAATGGATACTACGAGCAGTACTTC. This encodes CASSLGGNGYYEQYF. The chain carries TRBV5-1 and TRBJ2-7; no definite D call. CDR3 length equals 15 residues. V lost 0 bases and J 3 bases, leaving 13 bases between the germline ends. The V gene's germline CDR1 is SGHRS and CDR2 YFSETQ.

This rearrangement joins TRBV9 to TRBJ1-5; D unresolved. The V and J ends lost 3 bases and 2 bases respectively, with 9 bases between them. The germline V gene encodes CDR1 SGDLS and CDR2 YYNGEE. The CDR3 covers 14 residues. The CDR3 DNA reads as TGTGCCAGCAGCGGGAATGGCCGCAATCAGCCCCAGCATTTT. Amino acid sequence: CASSGNGRNQPQHF.

This clonotype was counted once. J is TRBJ2-4 and V is TRBV3-1, with TRBD2 matching over 9 bases. Matching the DNA end better, TRBJ2-7 makes the J call doubtful. CDR1 and CDR2 from the germline V gene are LGHDT and YNNKEL (reference sequence). This CDR3 region has 16 residues. As DNA, the CDR3 is TGTGCCAGCAGCCAAGATCTAGCGGGGTGGATCTCCGAGCAGTACTTC. The encoded protein is CASSQDLAGWISEQYF.

This chain links TRBV6-1 with TRBJ2-5; possibly TRBD2 for D (5 bases). V was clipped by 3 bases and J by 5 bases, with 16 bases between them. The CDR3 extends over 15 amino acids. Looked up from germline, CDR1 is MNHNS and CDR2 is SASEGT. CDR3 protein: CASSDTRIGFETQYF. As DNA, the CDR3 is TGTGCCAGCAGTGACACTAGAATCGGCTTTGAGACCCAGTACTTC.

The chain has TRBV27 and TRBJ1-2, with TRBD1 as a possible D gene (6 bases). V dropped 0 bases and J dropped 12 bases, with 14 bases sitting between them. CDR3 size: 13 residues. Germline V gives CDR1 MNHEY, CDR2 SMNVEV (reference sequence). CDR3 nucleotides: TGTGCCAGCAGTTTATCACGGGACACGGAGCACACCTTC. This codes for CASSLSRDTEHTF.

The rearrangement joins TRBV7-8 to TRBJ2-7; D unclear. The germline V gene has CDR1 SGHVS and CDR2 FQNEAQ. The germline V and J ends were trimmed by 1 base and 7 bases, with 17 bases remaining between them. The CDR3 loop spans 15 amino acids. This CDR3 reads CASSLVGWASGEQYF. As DNA, the CDR3 is TGTGCCAGCAGCTTAGTAGGATGGGCCTCCGGTGAGCAGTACTTC. The variable domain in full, completed from reference TRBV7-8 and TRBJ2-7, reads GAGVSQSPRYKVAKRGQDVALRCDPISGHVSLFWYQQALGQGPEFLTYFQNEAQLDKSGLPSDRFFAERPEGSVSTLKIQRTQQEDSAVYLCASSLVGWASGEQYFGPGTRLTVT.

The chain has TRBV20-1 and TRBJ2-7; TRBD2 is a possible D gene (6 bases). CDR3 length: 12 residues. V lost 6 bases and J 6 bases, leaving 15 bases between the germline ends. CDR1 DFQATT and CDR2 SNEGSKA come from the germline V gene (reference sequence). CDR3: CSAIGLSGEQYF. In DNA, the CDR3 is TGCAGTGCCATAGGTCTTAGCGGCGAGCAGTACTTC.

This clonotype showed up just a few times. The chain links TRBV25-1 to TRBJ2-1; D may be TRBD2 (6 bases). The germline V gene has CDR1 MGHDK and CDR2 SYGVNS. CDR3 length: 15 residues. The V gene lost 3 bases and the J gene lost 8 bases, with 17 bases spanning the gap. CDR3 sequence (DNA): TGTGCCAGCAGTGACAAACGACTAGAAAGGGATGAGCAGTTCTTC. Translation gives CASSDKRLERDEQFF.

This chain connects TRBV29-1 to TRBJ2-3; TRBD2 matches 9 bases. Germline CDR1 is SQVTM and CDR2 is ANQGSEA. This CDR3 contains 13 residues. V lost 6 bases and J lost 1; bases outside the gene matches: 2. The CDR3 DNA is TGCAGCGTCTGGACTAGCGGCACAGATACGCAGTATTTT. It encodes CSVWTSGTDTQYF.

The V gene is TRBV7-8, the J gene TRBJ2-1, with 7 positions matching TRBD2. CDR3 length: 16 amino acids. CDR1 and CDR2 from the germline V gene are SGHVS and FQNEAQ. V dropped 6 bases and J dropped 7; count of bases not matched to a gene: 15. The CDR3 nucleotides read TGTGCCAGCAGGCTATCCTGGGGCCAGGGAGGGAATGAGCAGTTCTTC. It is translated as CASRLSWGQGGNEQFF. Together with reference TRBV7-8 and TRBJ2-1, the CDR3 gives the full variable domain: GAGVSQSPRYKVAKRGQDVALRCDPISGHVSLFWYQQALGQGPEFLTYFQNEAQLDKSGLPSDRFFAERPEGSVSTLKIQRTQQEDSAVYLCASRLSWGQGGNEQFFGPGTRLTVL.

CDR3 DNA sequence: TGTGCCATCAGTTACGGACAGGGGGCCGATGAGCAGTTCTTC. Its translation is CAISYGQGADEQFF. This chain connects TRBV10-3 to TRBJ2-1; 11 bases are a match to TRBD1. Germline CDR1 is ENHRY and CDR2 is SYGVKD. The CDR3 length is 14 residues. V lost 5 bases, J lost 8 bases, and 5 bases stayed unmatched.

Ten or more counts support this clonotype. The chain is built from TRBV7-2 and TRBJ1-5; TRBD1 is a possible D gene (5 bases). The germline CDR1 and CDR2 sequences are SGHTA and FQGNSA. Trimming removed 5 bases from V and 7 bases from J, with 18 bases in between. The CDR3 has 15 amino acids. CDR3 coding DNA: TGTGCCAGCAGCGTGGTCGGGGGAGTAAAACAGCCCCAGCATTTT. It is translated as CASSVVGGVKQPQHF.

V is TRBV29-1 and J is TRBJ2-5; 16 bases are a match to TRBD2. Matching the DNA end better, TRBJ2-7 makes the J call doubtful. The CDR3 consists of 16 residues. Germline CDR1 reads SQVTM; CDR2 reads ANQGSEA. In DNA, the CDR3 is TGCAGCGCGGGGACTAGCGGGGGGGCCAAGAATTACGAGCAGTACTTC. Translated, it gives CSAGTSGGAKNYEQYF.

This chain connects TRBV15 to TRBJ2-7; D is unresolved. Trimming cost V 0 bases and J 5 bases, with 14 bases left between them. Germline CDR1 and CDR2: LNHNV and YYDKDF (reference sequence). The CDR3 runs 15 residues. Written as DNA, the CDR3 is TGTGCCACCAGCAGAGATCGAGTGACAAATCACGAGCAGTACTTC. As protein: CATSRDRVTNHEQYF.